These 12 T cell receptor beta chains originate from one sample sequenced in a study of tumor-infiltrating lymphocytes in localized non-small cell lung cancer. TCRdb keeps only in-frame clones here, not all; method: immunoSEQ multiplex PCR. The table has over 10,000 clones, 79% seen once. Sequenced material: lung tumor tissue. The source of these receptors is a human donor with non-small cell lung cancer.

The V and J genes are TRBV6-6 and TRBJ2-1, with TRBD1 identical over 9 bases. CDR1 is MNHNY and CDR2 is SVGAGI in the germline V gene (reference sequence). The J segment lost 7 bases and the V segment lost 2 bases, leaving 9 bases of the junction unmatched. CDR3 length: 16 amino acids. In nucleotides, the CDR3 is TGTGCCAGCAGTTACGGGGTGGGGACAGGGTATAATGAGCAGTTCTTC. Its protein is CASSYGVGTGYNEQFF.

V is TRBV23-1 and J is TRBJ2-7; D uncertain. TRBV23-1 is annotated as an ORF whose role is uncertain. The CDR3 consists of 14 residues. With 2 bases removed from V and 5 bases from J, the gap between germline ends came to 13 bases. CDR3 in amino acids: CASSQPSRVHEQYF. CDR3 bases: TGCGCCAGCAGTCAACCGTCAAGGGTCCACGAGCAGTACTTC.

The rearrangement links TRBV5-4 to TRBJ2-6; 10 bases map to TRBD1. J lost 3 bases, V lost 0 bases, and 3 bases had no gene match. Germline loops: CDR1 SGHNT, CDR2 YYREEE (reference sequence). The length of the CDR3 is 17 residues. The DNA of the CDR3 is TGTGCCAGCAGCTTGGGACAGGGGGCCCTTGGGGCCAACGTCCTGACTTTC. It codes for CASSLGQGALGANVLTF. The whole variable domain, remainder taken from reference TRBV5-4 and TRBJ2-6, is ETGVTQSPTHLIKTRGQQVTLRCSSQSGHNTVSWYQQALGQGPQFIFQYYREEENGRGNFPPRFSGLQFPNYSSELNVNALELDDSALYLCASSLGQGALGANVLTFGAGSRLTVL.

The chain carries TRBV7-9 and TRBJ2-5, with a weak D call TRBD1 (5 bases). With 3 bases removed from V and 2 bases from J, the gap between germline ends came to 7 bases. The CDR3 runs 13 residues. Per germline, CDR1 SEHNR and CDR2 FQNEAQ (reference sequence). The CDR3 loop is CASSLGQQETQYF. The CDR3 DNA reads TGTGCCAGCAGCTTGGGGCAGCAAGAGACCCAGTACTTC. Supplemented by reference TRBV7-9 and TRBJ2-5, the full variable domain reads DTGVSQNPRHKITKRGQNVTFRCDPISEHNRLYWYRQTLGQGPEFLTYFQNEAQLEKSRLLSDRFSAERPKGSFSTLEIQRTEQGDSAMYLCASSLGQQETQYFGPGTRLLVL.

This chain links TRBV10-3 with TRBJ2-5; 11 bases fit TRBD2. Germline values: CDR1 ENHRY, CDR2 SYGVKD. V shed 2 bases, J shed 6 bases, and the junction held 14 bases outside the gene matches. This CDR3 has 18 residues. CDR3 protein: CAISERGVAGGPVKTQYF. The CDR3 region has the DNA TGTGCCATCAGTGAGAGGGGCGTAGCGGGAGGGCCGGTAAAGACCCAGTACTTC.

The V and J genes are TRBV5-1 and TRBJ1-5; the D gene is possibly TRBD1 (5 bases). Per germline, CDR1 SGHRS and CDR2 YFSETQ. CDR3 size: 16 residues. V was shortened by 0 bases and J by 5 bases, with 15 bases between the two germline ends. The CDR3 loop is CASSLGGDSQHQPQHF. For the CDR3, the DNA is TGCGCCAGCAGCTTGGGAGGAGACAGCCAGCATCAGCCCCAGCATTTT.

V usage is TRBV7-2 and J usage is TRBJ1-3, with TRBD1 matching over 11 bases. The V gene's germline CDR1 is SGHTA and CDR2 FQGNSA. The ends lost 5 bases at V and 8 bases at J; junction bases unmatched: 11. The CDR3 has 16 residues. CDR3 in DNA: TGTGCCAGCAGCATGGGACTTGGACAGGGGGCTTACACCATATATTTT. This translates into CASSMGLGQGAYTIYF.

The chain is built from TRBV15 and TRBJ1-2; possibly TRBD1 for D (5 bases). The CDR3 is 14 residues long. Trimming took 3 bases from V and 2 from J, leaving 10 bases between them. Germline V gene data show CDR1 as LNHNV and CDR2 as YYDKDF (reference sequence). The CDR3: CATSSRDGNYGYTF. The CDR3 coding sequence is TGTGCCACCAGCAGCCGGGACGGGAACTATGGCTACACCTTC.

The chain joins TRBV5-1 to TRBJ1-1; weak D call: TRBD1 (5 bases). V shed 0 bases and J shed 0 bases, with 12 bases lying between them. The CDR3 spans 16 residues. Per germline, CDR1 SGHRS and CDR2 YFSETQ. DNA of the CDR3: TGCGCCAGCAGCTTGGAGAGTAACAGGATGAACACTGAAGCTTTCTTT. Its protein product is CASSLESNRMNTEAFF.

The chain uses TRBV28 and TRBJ1-2, with D hard to call. This CDR3 has 11 amino acids. V lost 7 bases, J lost 1 base, and 4 bases lay in between. Germline V gene sequence: CDR1 MDHEN, CDR2 SYDVKM. CDR3 sequence: CASKNNYGYTF. The CDR3 nucleotides read TGTGCCAGCAAAAATAACTATGGCTACACCTTC.

This chain connects TRBV5-1 to TRBJ2-7; TRBD2 agrees at 8 bases. V gave up 3 bases and J gave up 2 bases; unmatched junction bases: 7. The CDR3 contains 15 residues. Germline-derived CDR1 and CDR2 are SGHRS and YFSETQ. CDR3 in amino acids: CASSSQAGATYEQYF. In DNA form, the CDR3 reads TGCGCCAGCAGCTCTCAAGCGGGGGCGACCTACGAGCAGTACTTC.

V usage is TRBV7-2 and J usage is TRBJ1-1, with D possibly matching TRBD1 (5 bases). This CDR3 is 14 amino acids long. Germline CDR1 is SGHTA and CDR2 is FQGNSA. Deletions cut 3 bases from V and 0 bases from J, with 8 bases between. The CDR3 here is CASSFWGLNTEAFF. CDR3 DNA sequence: TGTGCCAGCAGCTTTTGGGGACTGAACACTGAAGCTTTCTTT.